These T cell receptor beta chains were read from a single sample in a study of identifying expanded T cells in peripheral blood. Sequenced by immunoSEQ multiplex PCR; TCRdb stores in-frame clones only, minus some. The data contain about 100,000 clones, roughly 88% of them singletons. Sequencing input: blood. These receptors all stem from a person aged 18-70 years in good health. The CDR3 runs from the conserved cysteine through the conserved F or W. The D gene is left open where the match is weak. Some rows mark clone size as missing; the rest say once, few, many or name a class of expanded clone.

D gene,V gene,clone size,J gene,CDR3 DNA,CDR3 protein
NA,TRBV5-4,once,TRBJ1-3,TGTGCCAGCAGCTCGGGGGGGACTACTGGAAACACCATATATTTT,CASSSGGTTGNTIYF
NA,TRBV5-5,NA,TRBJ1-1,TGTGCCAGCAGCTTGATCGGCACTGAAGCTTTCTTT,CASSLIGTEAFF
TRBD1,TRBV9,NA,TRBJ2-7,TGTGCCAGCAGCGCCGGGACAGCTACCTACGAGCAGTACTTC,CASSAGTATYEQYF
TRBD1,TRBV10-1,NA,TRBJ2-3,TGCGCCAGCAGTGAGGCCTACCGGGACAGCGGTACGCAGTATTTT,CASSEAYRDSGTQYF
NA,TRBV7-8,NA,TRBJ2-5,TGTGCCAGCAGCTTAGGAGTCGGGGAAGAGACCCAGTACTTC,CASSLGVGEETQYF
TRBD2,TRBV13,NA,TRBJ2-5,TGTGCCAGCAGCCAGGGACTAGCGGGAGGTGTGGAGACCCAGTACTTC,CASSQGLAGGVETQYF
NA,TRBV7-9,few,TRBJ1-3,TGTGCCAGCAGCTTACAGGGTTTGTTGGGAAACACCATATATTTT,CASSLQGLLGNTIYF
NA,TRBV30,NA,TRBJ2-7,TGTGCCTGGACGGCCCCGGGAGCCCCCTCCTACGAGCAGTACTTC,CAWTAPGAPSYEQYF
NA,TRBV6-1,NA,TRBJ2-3,TGTGCCAGCACTAGGGCGGTGGGCACAGATACGCAGTATTTT,CASTRAVGTDTQYF
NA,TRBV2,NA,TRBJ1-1,TGTGCCAGCAGCATACAGGAGAACACTGAAGCTTTCTTT,CASSIQENTEAFF
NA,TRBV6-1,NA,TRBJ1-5,TGTGCCAGCAGTTCGGAGGATGGCAATCAGCCCCAGCATTTT,CASSSEDGNQPQHF
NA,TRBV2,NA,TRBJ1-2,TGTGCCAGCAGTGCGCGGGGAACAGCTAACTATGGCTACACCTTC,CASSARGTANYGYTF
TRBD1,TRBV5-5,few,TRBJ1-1,TGTGCCAGCAGCTTATGGACAGGGGAGGAAGCTTTCTTT,CASSLWTGEEAFF
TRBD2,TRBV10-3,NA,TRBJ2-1,TGTGCCATCGGGGGACTAGCGGGATACAATGAGCAGTTCTTC,CAIGGLAGYNEQFF
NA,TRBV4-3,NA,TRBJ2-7,TGCGCCAGCAGCCAAGATCGGCTAGACCTCGCCTACGAGCAGTACTTC,CASSQDRLDLAYEQYF
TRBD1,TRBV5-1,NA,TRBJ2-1,TGCGCCAGCAGCTTGGCCCAGGGGGCCTACAATGAGCAGTTCTTC,CASSLAQGAYNEQFF
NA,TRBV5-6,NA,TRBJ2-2,TGTGCCAGCAGCTCCATCCTTTTTACAGGGAACACCGGGGAGCTGTTTTTT,CASSSILFTGNTGELFF
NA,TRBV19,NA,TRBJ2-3,TGTGCCAGTAGTATGCGCAGGGGAGATACGCAGTATTTT,CASSMRRGDTQYF
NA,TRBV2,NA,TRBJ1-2,TGTGCCAGCGGGGGGAACTATGGCTACACCTTC,CASGGNYGYTF
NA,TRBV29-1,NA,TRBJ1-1,TGCAGCGTGTGGACGGTGAACACTGAAGCTTTCTTT,CSVWTVNTEAFF
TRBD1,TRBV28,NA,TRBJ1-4,TGTGCCAGCAGTTTCCGGGACAGTAATGAAAAACTGTTTTTT,CASSFRDSNEKLFF
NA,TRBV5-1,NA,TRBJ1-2,TGCGCCAGCAGCTTGTCACAGGGACAACACTATGGCTACACCTTC,CASSLSQGQHYGYTF
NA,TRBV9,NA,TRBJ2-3,TGTGCCAGCAGCGTCCTGGGATACAGTGCTAGCACAGATACGCAGTATTTT,CASSVLGYSASTDTQYF
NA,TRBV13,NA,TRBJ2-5,TGTGCCAGCAGCTTAGAGCCAAGGGAGACCCAGTACTTC,CASSLEPRETQYF
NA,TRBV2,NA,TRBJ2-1,TGTGCCAGCACCAATCTGCTTGGCTTTTACTCCTACAATGAGCAGTTCTTC,CASTNLLGFYSYNEQFF
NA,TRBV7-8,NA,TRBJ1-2,TGTGCCAGCAGCTTTAACAGGGATACGAGCTACACCTTC,CASSFNRDTSYTF
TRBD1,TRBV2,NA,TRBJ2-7,TGTGCCAGCAGAGGGACAGGGTCCTACGAGCAGTACTTC,CASRGTGSYEQYF
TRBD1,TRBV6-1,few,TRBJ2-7,TGTGCCAGCAGCGAACAGGAACCGACAGGGCCCTACGAGCAGTACTTC,CASSEQEPTGPYEQYF
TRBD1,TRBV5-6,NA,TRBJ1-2,TGTGCCAGCAGAGGCAGGGGGCTGGGTGGCTACACCTTC,CASRGRGLGGYTF
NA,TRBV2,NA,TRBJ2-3,TGTGCCAGCAGTGAAGCGCTTGGCGTCCTCCCCTACACAGATACGCAGTATTTT,CASSEALGVLPYTDTQYF
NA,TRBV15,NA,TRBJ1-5,TGTGCCACCAGCAGAGACAATCAGCCCCAGCATTTT,CATSRDNQPQHF
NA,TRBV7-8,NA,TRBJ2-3,TGTGCCAGCAGCCGCACAGATACGCAGTATTTT,CASSRTDTQYF
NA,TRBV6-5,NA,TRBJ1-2,TGTGCCAGCAGTAAGACAGTTTCAGGTTATGGCTACACCTTC,CASSKTVSGYGYTF
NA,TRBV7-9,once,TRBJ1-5,TGTGCCAGCGTCGCGGGCAGCAATCAGCCCCAGCATTTT,CASVAGSNQPQHF
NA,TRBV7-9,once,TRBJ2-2,TGTGCCAGCAGCTTAGCAGGGACGAACACCGGGGAGCTGTTTTTT,CASSLAGTNTGELFF
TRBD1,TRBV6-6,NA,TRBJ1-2,TGTGCCAGCAGTTACTCGGGACAGCACTATGGCTACACCTTC,CASSYSGQHYGYTF
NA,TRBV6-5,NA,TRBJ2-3,TGTGCCAGCAGTTACGGGGGCAATTGGGATACGCAGTATTTT,CASSYGGNWDTQYF
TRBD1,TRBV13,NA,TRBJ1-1,TGTGCCAGCAGCCAAACCGGGACAGAGGAGGGGGAGGCTTTCTTT,CASSQTGTEEGEAFF
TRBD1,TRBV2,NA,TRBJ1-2,TGTGCCAGCAGCCATGACACAGGGGGGACCTATGGCTACACCTTC,CASSHDTGGTYGYTF
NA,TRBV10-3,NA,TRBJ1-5,TGTGCCATCAGTGAGTCGAGGGACAATCAGCCCCAGCATTTT,CAISESRDNQPQHF
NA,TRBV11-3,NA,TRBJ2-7,TGTGCCAGCAGCTTGGCAGACAGCCACGAGCAGTACTTC,CASSLADSHEQYF
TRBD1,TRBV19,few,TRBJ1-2,TGTGCCAGACGTCGTAGGGACAGGTCTAACTATGGCTACACCTTC,CARRRRDRSNYGYTF
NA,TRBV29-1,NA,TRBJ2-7,TGCAGCGTTGGTCAGGGAACCGAGCAGTACTTC,CSVGQGTEQYF
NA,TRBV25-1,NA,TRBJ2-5,TGTGCCAGCAGGGGTTCCGAGACCCAGTACTTC,CASRGSETQYF
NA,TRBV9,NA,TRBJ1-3,TGTGCCAGCAGCGCACAGAGCTCTGGAAACACCATATATTTT,CASSAQSSGNTIYF
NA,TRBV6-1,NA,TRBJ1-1,TGTGCCAGCCAGGCCGGGACGGCGAACACTGAAGCTTTCTTT,CASQAGTANTEAFF
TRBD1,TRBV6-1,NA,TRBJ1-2,TGTGCCAGCAGTGCGCCCTGGGACAGCGTCTATGGCTACACCTTC,CASSAPWDSVYGYTF
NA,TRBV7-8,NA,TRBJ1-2,TGTGCCAGCAGCTTAACCTCGAGGGGGGTTGAATATGGCTACACCTTC,CASSLTSRGVEYGYTF
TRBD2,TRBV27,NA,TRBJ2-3,TGTGCCAGCAGCCAATACATCGGGGGGGCCCGAGATACGCAGTATTTT,CASSQYIGGARDTQYF
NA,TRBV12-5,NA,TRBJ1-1,TGTGCTAGTGGTTGGGGAGGTTTAAACACTGAAGCTTTCTTT,CASGWGGLNTEAFF
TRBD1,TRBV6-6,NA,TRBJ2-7,TGTGCCAGCAGCAGAGGGACAGCCGCATCCTCCTACGAGCAGTACTTC,CASSRGTAASSYEQYF
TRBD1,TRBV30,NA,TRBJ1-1,TGTGCCTGGAGTCGGGACAGGATAGAGGGTACTGAAGCTTTCTTT,CAWSRDRIEGTEAFF
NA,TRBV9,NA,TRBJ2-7,TGTGCCAGCAGCGCAGGGGGGTCCTACGAGCAGTACTTC,CASSAGGSYEQYF
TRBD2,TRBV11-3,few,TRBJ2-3,TGTGCCAGCAGCTTAAGAGGGGGGACTAGCGGCACAGATACGCAGTATTTT,CASSLRGGTSGTDTQYF
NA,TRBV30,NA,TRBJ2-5,TGTGCCTGGAGGGAGGACTCACAAGAGACCCAGTACTTC,CAWREDSQETQYF
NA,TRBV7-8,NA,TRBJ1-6,TGTGCCAGCAGCTCCCTCAAGGAGATCAACTCACCCCTCCACTTT,CASSSLKEINSPLHF
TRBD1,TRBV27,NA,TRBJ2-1,TGTGCCAGCAAAAACCCGGGACAGGTCGACCCTAATGCCTACAATGAGCAGTTCTTC,CASKNPGQVDPNAYNEQFF
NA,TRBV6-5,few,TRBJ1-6,TGTGCCAGCAGTTACCGCAGCTCCTATAATTCACCCCTCCACTTT,CASSYRSSYNSPLHF
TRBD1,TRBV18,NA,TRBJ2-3,TGTGCCAGCTCATTACAACAGGGGGTCACAGATACGCAGTATTTT,CASSLQQGVTDTQYF